The clone carrying this T cell receptor (beta chain) appeared a few times. The treatment denotes: oral pan-JAK inhibitor, 5-10 mg twice daily. Lesional scalp punch biopsies and peripheral blood came from alopecia areata patients. This CDR3 is built from 15 residues. Germline values: CDR1 SGHAT, CDR2 FQNNGV. V shed 5 bases and J shed 3 bases, with 17 bases lying between them. Once RNA had been extracted, it was reverse transcribed into cDNA to act as the sequencing template. Sequencing was performed with immunoSEQ multiplex PCR; in TCRdb, only in-frame clones are kept and a portion is missing. The table lists roughly 280,000 clones, roughly 63% of them singletons, with about 0.88% in the top ten. These data come from a study of CD8+ T cells in alopecia areata.

The receptor was isolated from a human donor with alopecia areata. The chain has TRBV11-2 and TRBJ2-7; a possible D gene is TRBD1 (5 bases). This specimen consisted of CD4+ T cells sorted from blood, obtained around week 54, from a patient treated with tofacitinib. This chain's CDR3 is CASSARVGPSYEQYF. The DNA for the CDR3 is TGTGCCAGCAGCGCCCGTGTGGGGCCCAGCTACGAGCAGTACTTC.